The rows below give T cell receptor beta chains drawn from one sample of a study of blood T cell repertoires in COVID-19. The table came from immunoSEQ multiplex PCR; TCRdb's copy has only in-frame clones and leaves some out. This sample carries about 140,000 clones, about 84% of them seen once, and the ten largest clones take over 5%. The sequenced sample consisted of peripheral blood. All receptors derive from a human donor in a cohort sampled during active COVID-19. CDR3s include the opening cysteine and the closing phenylalanine or tryptophan. Each record gives: clone size, D gene, V gene, J gene, CDR3 protein, CDR3 DNA. A D gene is named only where the DNA matches it firmly. Some rows mark clone size as missing; the rest say once, few, many or name a class of expanded clone.

>NA|TRBD1|TRBV27|TRBJ1-1
CASATTGTLGEAFF
TGTGCCAGCGCTACGACAGGGACCTTGGGTGAAGCTTTCTTT
>NA|NA|TRBV19|TRBJ1-2
CASTPDRSNYGYTF
TGTGCCAGCACCCCGGACAGATCTAACTATGGCTACACCTTC
>NA|NA|TRBV21-1|TRBJ1-5
CASSKEGTGEDSNQPQHF
TGTGCCAGCAGCAAAGAAGGGACAGGGGAAGATAGCAATCAGCCCCAGCATTTT
>NA|TRBD2|TRBV3-1/TRBV3-2|TRBJ2-1
CASSPIGRRGARNEQFF
TGTGCCAGCAGCCCCATAGGCAGGCGGGGGGCACGGAATGAGCAGTTCTTC
>NA|NA|TRBV28|TRBJ2-5
CASSSVAETQYF
TGTGCCAGCAGTTCGGTTGCGGAGACCCAGTACTTC
>NA|NA|TRBV11-2|TRBJ2-3
CASSSNTDTQYF
TGTGCCAGCAGCTCAAACACAGATACGCAGTATTTT
>few|TRBD2|TRBV7-6|TRBJ2-3
CASSLGSGGPKNTDTQYF
TGTGCCAGCAGCTTAGGTAGCGGGGGGCCTAAAAACACAGATACGCAGTATTTT
>NA|TRBD2|TRBV24-1|TRBJ2-3
CATSDPPLAGGTDTQYF
TGTGCCACCAGTGACCCCCCGCTAGCGGGGGGCACAGATACGCAGTATTTT
>NA|NA|TRBV18|TRBJ1-5
CASSPTGDSNQPQHF
TGTGCCAGCTCGCCTACAGGCGATAGCAATCAGCCCCAGCATTTT
>NA|NA|TRBV7-3|TRBJ2-1
CASSLGLYNEQFF
TGTGCCAGCAGCCTGGGACTTTACAATGAGCAGTTCTTC
>NA|NA|TRBV5-8|TRBJ1-5
CASSSRGSQPQHF
TGTGCCAGCAGCTCCAGGGGAAGTCAGCCCCAGCATTTT
>NA|NA|TRBV28|TRBJ1-1
CASSLTGGNTEAFF
TGTGCCAGCAGTTTAACGGGGGGGAACACTGAAGCTTTCTTT
>few|NA|TRBV3-1/TRBV3-2|TRBJ1-3
CASSHHQTRKSSGNTIYF
TGTGCCAGCAGCCACCATCAGACACGGAAGAGCTCTGGAAACACCATATATTTT
>few|TRBD1|TRBV6-6|TRBJ1-2
CASSSRQGTWGYTF
TGTGCCAGCAGTAGCCGACAGGGCACGTGGGGCTACACCTTC
>NA|NA|TRBV7-3|TRBJ2-2
CASSLTPTGANTGELFF
TGTGCCAGCAGCTTAACCCCAACCGGTGCGAACACCGGGGAGCTGTTTTTT
>few|TRBD1|TRBV7-2|TRBJ1-1
CASSQQTGVTKNTEAFF
TGTGCCAGCAGTCAACAAACAGGGGTCACGAAGAACACTGAAGCTTTCTTT
>NA|TRBD1|TRBV5-4|TRBJ1-6
CASSGTGGRNSPLHF
TGTGCCAGCAGCGGAACAGGGGGCAGGAATTCACCCCTCCACTTT
>NA|TRBD1|TRBV5-1|TRBJ1-4
CASSNSMTGGNEKLFF
TGCGCCAGCAGCAATTCCATGACAGGGGGGAATGAAAAACTGTTTTTT
>NA|NA|TRBV3-1/TRBV3-2|TRBJ1-5
CASSQDGRRWGNQPQHF
TGTGCCAGCAGCCAAGATGGGAGGAGATGGGGCAATCAGCCCCAGCATTTT
>NA|TRBD1|TRBV6-6|TRBJ2-7
CASSLPGTGSYEQYF
TGTGCCAGCAGCCTCCCCGGGACAGGTTCCTACGAGCAGTACTTC
>NA|NA|TRBV6-1|TRBJ1-2
CASSEGQGNGYTF
TGTGCCAGCAGTGAAGGGCAGGGGAATGGCTACACCTTC
>NA|TRBD1|TRBV5-6|TRBJ1-6
CASSLGDSPYNSPLHF
TGTGCCAGCAGCTTGGGGGACAGCCCCTATAATTCACCCCTCCACTTT
>few|TRBD2|TRBV27|TRBJ2-3
CASSSRRGVGADTQYF
TGTGCCAGCAGTTCCCGACGGGGGGTGGGGGCAGATACGCAGTATTTT
>NA|TRBD1|TRBV5-4|TRBJ2-5
CASSRTGGQETQYF
TGTGCCAGCAGCAGGACAGGGGGCCAAGAGACCCAGTACTTC
>few|TRBD1|TRBV7-9|TRBJ2-7
CASSPGTGGGSSYEQYF
TGTGCCAGCAGCCCCGGGACAGGGGGGGGGAGCTCCTACGAGCAGTACTTC
>NA|NA|TRBV28|TRBJ1-6
CASLYGGDSPLHF
TGTGCCAGCCTCTACGGCGGGGATTCACCCCTCCACTTT
>NA|NA|TRBV6-4|TRBJ2-2
CATILPPRNTVTGELFF
TGTGCCACCATCCTCCCCCCAAGAAACACCGTCACCGGGGAGCTGTTTTTT
>NA|NA|TRBV19|TRBJ1-4
CASSTRQTNEKLFF
TGTGCCAGTAGTACCCGACAGACTAATGAAAAACTGTTTTTT
>once|NA|TRBV2|TRBJ1-1
CAIRRGGTEAFF
TGTGCCATCCGCAGGGGAGGGACTGAAGCTTTCTTT
>NA|TRBD2|TRBV7-2|TRBJ2-2
CASSLEASGSVELFF
TGTGCCAGCAGCTTGGAGGCTAGCGGGTCCGTGGAGCTGTTTTTT
>NA|NA|TRBV30|TRBJ1-5
CAWSPAPGGNQPQHF
TGTGCCTGGAGTCCCGCCCCGGGGGGGAATCAGCCCCAGCATTTT
>few|NA|TRBV9|TRBJ2-5
CASSLTPYQETQYF
TGTGCCAGCAGCCTCACTCCGTACCAAGAGACCCAGTACTTC
>NA|NA|TRBV28|TRBJ1-3
CASSFLDGKGNTIYF
TGTGCCAGCAGTTTTTTGGACGGGAAGGGAAACACCATATATTTT
>NA|TRBD1|TRBV5-6|TRBJ1-2
CASSLEQGVVSGYTF
TGTGCCAGCAGCTTGGAGCAGGGGGTAGTGAGTGGCTACACCTTC
>NA|TRBD1|TRBV5-4|TRBJ1-1
CASSPRGENTEAFF
TGTGCCAGCAGCCCCAGGGGGGAGAACACTGAAGCTTTCTTT
>NA|NA|TRBV9|TRBJ2-1
CASSGRVRDYEQFF
TGTGCCAGCAGCGGCCGGGTCCGCGATTATGAGCAGTTCTTC
>NA|TRBD1|TRBV18|TRBJ1-3
CASSPGTGSGNTIYF
TGTGCCAGCTCACCAGGGACAGGCAGTGGAAACACCATATATTTT
>NA|NA|TRBV3-1/TRBV3-2|TRBJ1-6
CASSQAQTGPSPLHF
TGTGCCAGCAGCCAAGCCCAGACAGGCCCTTCACCCCTCCACTTT
>NA|TRBD1|TRBV7-9|TRBJ2-2
CASSLPGGNTGELFF
TGTGCCAGCAGCTTACCAGGGGGGAACACCGGGGAGCTGTTTTTT
>NA|TRBD2|TRBV9|TRBJ2-3
CASSVLTSGGRDTQYF
TGTGCCAGCAGCGTTCTGACTAGCGGGGGGCGGGATACGCAGTATTTT
>NA|TRBD1|TRBV29-1|TRBJ2-6
CSVERPGGTPGANVLTF
TGCAGCGTTGAACGGCCAGGGGGTACTCCTGGGGCCAACGTCCTGACTTTC
>NA|NA|TRBV3-1/TRBV3-2|TRBJ2-1
CASSQDLPTGTYNEQFF
TGTGCCAGCAGCCAAGATCTCCCCACAGGGACCTACAATGAGCAGTTCTTC
>NA|NA|TRBV7-2|TRBJ1-4
CASSGGLLNEKLFF
TGTGCCAGCAGCGGGGGACTGCTTAATGAAAAACTGTTTTTT
>once|TRBD1|TRBV29-1|TRBJ2-5
CSALDRGQQETQYF
TGCAGCGCATTGGACAGGGGCCAACAAGAGACCCAGTACTTC
>NA|NA|TRBV4-1|TRBJ1-2
CASSQDSGQTYGYTF
TGCGCCAGCAGCCAAGACTCCGGACAGACCTATGGCTACACCTTC
>NA|NA|TRBV28|TRBJ2-1
CASRTTSGGNEQFF
TGTGCCAGCAGGACGACTAGTGGCGGGAATGAGCAGTTCTTC
>NA|NA|TRBV5-4|TRBJ1-3
CASSPTQGNTIYF
TGTGCCAGCTCTCCGACTCAGGGGAACACCATATATTTT
>NA|TRBD1|TRBV29-1|TRBJ2-3
CSVAQGQGSDTQYF
TGCAGCGTTGCCCAGGGACAGGGGAGTGATACGCAGTATTTT
>once|TRBD1|TRBV28|TRBJ1-2
CASSLMTGLGYTF
TGTGCCAGCAGTTTAATGACAGGGTTGGGCTACACCTTC
>NA|NA|TRBV10-3|TRBJ1-2
CAISARVNYGYTF
TGTGCCATCAGTGCAAGAGTGAACTATGGCTACACCTTC
>NA|NA|TRBV5-4|TRBJ1-4
CASSLDRQGKLFF
TGTGCCAGCAGCTTGGATAGGCAGGGAAAACTGTTTTTT
>NA|NA|TRBV3-1/TRBV3-2|TRBJ1-4
CASSQEGGANEKLFF
TGTGCCAGCAGCCAAGAAGGGGGGGCTAATGAAAAACTGTTTTTT
>NA|TRBD2|TRBV5-5|TRBJ2-5
CASSAGLAGGETQYF
TGTGCCAGCAGCGCGGGACTAGCGGGGGGAGAGACCCAGTACTTC
>NA|NA|TRBV3-1/TRBV3-2|TRBJ1-2
CASSQAERGYTF
TGTGCCAGCAGCCAAGCTGAGAGAGGCTACACCTTC
>NA|TRBD2|TRBV6-6|TRBJ2-2
CASSPVWAGEGYGGELFF
TGTGCCAGCAGTCCCGTTTGGGCGGGGGAAGGTTATGGCGGGGAGCTGTTTTTT
>NA|NA|TRBV27|TRBJ1-1
CASSSFSTEAFF
TGTGCCAGCAGTTCCTTCAGCACTGAAGCTTTCTTT
>NA|NA|TRBV7-2|TRBJ2-7
CASGPGYEQYF
TGTGCCAGCGGTCCAGGCTACGAGCAGTACTTC
>few|TRBD1|TRBV19|TRBJ2-1
CASTPQGVGEQFF
TGTGCCAGTACCCCGCAGGGGGTTGGTGAGCAGTTCTTC
>NA|TRBD1|TRBV5-5|TRBJ1-5
CASSRDRGSQPQHF
TGTGCCAGCAGCCGGGACAGGGGTTCCCAGCCCCAGCATTTT